The 23 T cell receptor beta chains below all came from one sample that was sequenced in a study of blood T cells in healthy people across ages. The second PCR ran roughly 7 to 11 cycles with a sample-barcoded 5' primer and J-beta primers. Via MiXCR, TCRdb re-called the 5' RACE reads, giving one row per CDR3 protein. The sample carries over 1.5 million distinct CDR3 sequences, roughly 52% recorded once. Sequencing used blood. The receptors were sampled from a woman aged 35 to 49 in good health.

The V and J genes are TRBV29-1 and TRBJ2-1, with 10 bases matching TRBD2. V was clipped by 5 bases and J by 7 bases; unmatched bases: 8. CDR1 and CDR2 (germline): SQVTM, ANQGSEA. This CDR3 comprises 14 residues. CDR3 sequence: CSVRTSGTMNEQFF. CDR3 bases: TGCAGCGTTCGGACTAGCGGAACCATGAATGAGCAGTTCTTC.

This sequence joins TRBV20-1 and TRBJ2-3; D gene ambiguous. Per germline, CDR1 DFQATT and CDR2 SNEGSKA (reference sequence). The CDR3 loop spans 13 amino acids. V was clipped by 2 bases and J by 6 bases, with 12 bases between them. The CDR3: CSARPSLTDTQYF. CDR3 bases: TGCAGTGCTAGACCTAGTTTGACGGATACGCAGTATTTT.

The rearrangement joins TRBV6-1 to TRBJ2-3, with 14 bases fitting TRBD2. Germline loops: CDR1 MNHNS, CDR2 SASEGT. With V trimmed by 7 bases and J by 4 bases, 7 bases remained unmatched. This CDR3 has 16 amino acids. DNA of the CDR3: TGTGCCAGCACCACGACTAGCGGGGGGGCGGCAGATACGCAGTATTTT. Encoded protein: CASTTTSGGAADTQYF.

In its sample, this clonotype was seen a few times. The V call is TRBV20-1, the J call TRBJ2-7; 9 bases fit TRBD1. V lost 6 bases, J lost 2 bases, and 8 bases stayed unmatched. There are 14 residues in the CDR3. CDR1 and CDR2 (germline): DFQATT, SNEGSKA (reference sequence). The CDR3 reads CSASAGTGTYEQYF. The CDR3 DNA is TGCAGTGCGAGCGCCGGGACAGGGACCTACGAGCAGTACTTC.

This clonotype was counted only a few times. The CDR3 here is CASTVGGGGTPFGYTF. CDR3 DNA: TGTGCCAGCACCGTTGGAGGAGGGGGCACACCTTTTGGCTACACCTTC. V and J are TRBV28 and TRBJ1-2, with 7 positions matching TRBD1. CDR1 MDHEN and CDR2 SYDVKM come from the germline V gene. Trimming removed 7 bases from V and 7 bases from J; junction bases left unmatched: 18. The CDR3 extends over 16 amino acids.

The genes are TRBV29-1 and TRBJ2-7; 12 bases fit TRBD1. J lost 4 bases, V lost 6 bases, and 7 bases had no gene match. CDR1 SQVTM and CDR2 ANQGSEA come from the germline V gene. The CDR3 sequence is 14 residues long. The DNA of the CDR3 is TGCAGCGTGGGACAGGGGGCGGGTGTGTACGAGCAGTACTTC. Amino acid sequence: CSVGQGAGVYEQYF.

This clonotype has a handful of counts. J is TRBJ2-1 and V is TRBV7-2; weak D call: TRBD1 (5 bases). Between the trimmed V and J ends, which lost 4 bases and 15 bases, there was a span of 16 bases. CDR1 is SGHTA and CDR2 is FQGNSA in the germline V gene. This CDR3 has 12 residues. CDR3 loop: CASSSDNWTAFF. The CDR3 bases are TGTGCCAGCAGCTCGGACAATTGGACGGCGTTCTTC.

This clonotype was counted only a few times. This chain links TRBV29-1 with TRBJ2-5; 13 nucleotides match TRBD2. This CDR3 region has 13 residues. Germline-derived CDR1 and CDR2 are SQVTM and ANQGSEA. The CDR3, as DNA: TGCAATGTCGGGACTAGCGGGATGGAGACCCAGTACTTC. Its translation is CNVGTSGMETQYF.

With regard to this clonotype: A single base separates this from a much larger clone, so it may be a read error. This chain uses TRBV7-2 with TRBJ2-6; 8 bases align to TRBD1. Germline V gives CDR1 SGHTA, CDR2 FQGNSA. CDR3 length: 20 amino acids. The CDR3 loop is CASSFPDRGGPYSGADVLTF. CDR3 DNA: TGTGCCAGCAGCTTCCCAGACAGGGGTGGTCCCTACTCTGGGGCCGACGTCCTGACTTTC.

This clonotype showed up just a few times. The rearrangement links TRBV5-1 to TRBJ2-5, with D uncertain. This CDR3 is 12 amino acids long. CDR1 is SGHRS and CDR2 is YFSETQ in the germline V gene. Between the trimmed V and J ends, which lost 2 bases and 5 bases, there was a span of 7 bases. The CDR3 sequence is CASSFRFETQYF. The CDR3 DNA is TGCGCCAGCAGCTTCAGATTTGAGACCCAGTACTTC. The full variable domain, rest sourced from reference TRBV5-1 and TRBJ2-5, is KAGVTQTPRYLIKTRGQQVTLSCSPISGHRSVSWYQQTPGQGLQFLFEYFSETQRNKGNFPGRFSGRQFSNSRSEMNVSTLELGDSALYLCASSFRFETQYFGPGTRLLVL.

The CDR3 DNA sequence: TGTGCCAGCAGTCAAATAGCGGGGTTAACAGATACGCAGTATTTT. Translated: CASSQIAGLTDTQYF. This chain joins TRBV28 and TRBJ2-3; the match to TRBD2 covers 8 bases. Per germline, CDR1 MDHEN and CDR2 SYDVKM. V shed 5 bases, J shed 3 bases, and the junction held 7 bases outside the gene matches. This CDR3 comprises 15 residues.

This CDR3 is CASSQSNGGETQYF. The DNA of the CDR3 is TGTGCCAGCAGCCAGAGTAATGGTGGAGAGACCCAGTACTTC. The rearrangement joins TRBV11-1 to TRBJ2-5; D is unresolved. CDR1 and CDR2 from the germline V gene are SGHAT and FQDESV (reference sequence). The CDR3 covers 14 residues. The V gene lost 5 bases and the J gene lost 4 bases, with 14 bases spanning the gap.

The chain uses TRBV9 and TRBJ2-7; D unresolved. V lost 0 bases and J 0 bases, leaving 10 bases between the germline ends. From germline, CDR1 is SGDLS and CDR2 YYNGEE. The length of the CDR3 is 15 residues. The CDR3 DNA sequence: TGTGCCAGCAGCGTAGGGACGGCGAACTCCTACGAGCAGTACTTC. The encoded protein is CASSVGTANSYEQYF.

The chain couples TRBV3-1 to TRBJ1-1, with 7 bases fitting TRBD1. Trimming took 0 bases from V and 11 from J; bases not matched to a gene: 18. CDR3 length equals 17 residues. Germline-derived CDR1 and CDR2 are LGHDT and YNNKEL (reference sequence). The CDR3 DNA follows: TGTGCCAGCAGCCAAGATCGAAGGACAGGCATCGATCTGAAGGCTTTCTTT. Protein product: CASSQDRRTGIDLKAFF.

Only one count was recorded for this clonotype. The chain links TRBV6-2 or TRBV6-3 to TRBJ1-1, with D uncertain. Trimming pared 2 bases from V and 7 bases from J, leaving 5 bases between. The CDR3 is 11 residues long. CDR1 and CDR2 from the germline V gene are MNHEY and SVGEGT. CDR3 DNA sequence: TGTGCCAGCAGTTACAGACTTGAAGCTTTCTTT. The encoded protein is CASSYRLEAFF.

This clonotype was found a few times. The CDR3 nucleotides read TGTGCCAGCAGGTCGCCGGGGGGGAGCTATGGCTACACCTTC. This codes for CASRSPGGSYGYTF. The rearrangement links TRBV27 to TRBJ1-2; possible D gene TRBD1, 5 bases. The V end lost 6 bases, the J end lost 4 bases, and 15 bases lay between the germline ends. There are 14 residues in the CDR3. In germline, CDR1 is MNHEY, CDR2 SMNVEV (reference sequence).

In the case of this clonotype: Mismatch with germline at one junction end may stem from a read error. V and J are TRBV7-2 and TRBJ2-7; possible D gene TRBD1, 5 bases. CDR1 is SGHTA and CDR2 is FQGNSA in the germline V gene. This CDR3 spans 14 amino acids. The chain's CDR3 is CAGSLKGVNYEQYF. The CDR3 DNA reads as TGCGCCGGCAGCTTGAAAGGGGTTAACTACGAGCAGTACTTC.

The CDR3 DNA reads as TGTGCCAGCAGTGACGTCAGGGGCGAAAAACTGTTTTTT. It codes for CASSDVRGEKLFF. The chain carries TRBV2 and TRBJ1-4; tentative D call: TRBD1 (6 bases). V lost 3 bases and J lost 8, with 10 bases in between. There are 13 residues in the CDR3. Germline assignment: CDR1 SNHLY and CDR2 FYNNEI. Complete variable domain (other parts from reference TRBV2 and TRBJ1-4): EPEVTQTPSHQVTQMGQEVILRCVPISNHLYFYWYRQILGQKVEFLVSFYNNEISEKSEIFDDQFSVERPDGSNFTLKIRSTKLEDSAMYFCASSDVRGEKLFFGSGTQLSVL.

The chain carries TRBV5-6 and TRBJ1-5; D uncertain. Looked up from germline, CDR1 is SGHDT and CDR2 is YYEEEE. V was pared by 0 bases and J by 10 bases, with 14 bases between. The CDR3 consists of 14 residues. As DNA, the CDR3 is TGTGCCAGCAGCTTGGACGGGCGATCAGCTCCCCAGCATTTT. It encodes CASSLDGRSAPQHF.

Details on this clonotype: The junction shows a germline mismatch at one end, possibly a read error. The chain uses TRBV29-1 and TRBJ2-3; 8 positions agree with TRBD2. CDR3 length: 15 amino acids. Per the germline V gene, CDR1 is SQVTM and CDR2 is ANQGSEA. The CDR3 coding sequence is TGCAGCGTTGAGAGCGGGGGAAGTAGCACAGGTACGCAGTATTTT. This translates into CSVESGGSSTGTQYF.

This clonotype was seen a handful of times. One end of the junction fails to match germline, which may point to a read error. V is TRBV5-1 and J is TRBJ1-1, with 9 nucleotides matching TRBD1. The germline gives CDR1 SGHRS, CDR2 YFSETQ. This CDR3 spans 15 amino acids. The CDR3 is CTSSPRTGVNTEAFF. In DNA, the CDR3 is TGCACCAGCAGCCCCCGGACAGGGGTGAACACCGAAGCTTTCTTT.

V gene TRBV29-1 combines with J gene TRBJ2-1; TRBD2 might be the D (6 bases). V lost 6 bases to trimming and J lost 7 bases, with 19 bases between them. Per germline, CDR1 SQVTM and CDR2 ANQGSEA. The CDR3 extends over 14 amino acids. The CDR3: CSVKRDGTLNEQFF. CDR3 DNA: TGCAGCGTGAAACGGGACGGGACTTTAAATGAGCAGTTCTTC.

The chain couples TRBV12-3 or TRBV12-4 to TRBJ1-5; TRBD1 matches at 11 bases. V lost 8 bases to trimming and J lost 7 bases; unmatched junction nucleotides: 7. This CDR3 is built from 14 residues. CDR3 region: CASQGTGGGQPQHF. Written as DNA, the CDR3 is TGTGCCAGCCAAGGGACAGGGGGGGGGCAGCCCCAGCATTTT.